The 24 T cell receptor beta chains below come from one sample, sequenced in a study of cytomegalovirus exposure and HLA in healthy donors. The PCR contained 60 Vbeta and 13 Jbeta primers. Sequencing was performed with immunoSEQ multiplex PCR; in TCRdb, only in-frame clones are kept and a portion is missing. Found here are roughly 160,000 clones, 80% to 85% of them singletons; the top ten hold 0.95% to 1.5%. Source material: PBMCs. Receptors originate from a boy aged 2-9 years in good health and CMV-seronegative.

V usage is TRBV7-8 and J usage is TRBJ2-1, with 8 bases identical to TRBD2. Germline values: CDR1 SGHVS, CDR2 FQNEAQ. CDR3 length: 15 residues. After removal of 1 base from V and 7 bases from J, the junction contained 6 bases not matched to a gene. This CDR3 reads CASSLGTSSSNEQFF. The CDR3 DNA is TGTGCCAGCAGCTTAGGGACTAGCAGTTCGAATGAGCAGTTCTTC.

CDR3 sequence reads: CASREQGRSPLHF. CDR3 DNA: TGTGCCAGCAGGGAACAGGGACGGTCACCCCTCCACTTT. The chain couples TRBV6-5 to TRBJ1-6, with D perhaps matching TRBD1 (6 bases). Trimming left V 6 bases short and J 10 bases short, with 13 bases between. This CDR3 is built from 13 residues. The germline CDR1 and CDR2 sequences are MNHEY and SVGAGI.

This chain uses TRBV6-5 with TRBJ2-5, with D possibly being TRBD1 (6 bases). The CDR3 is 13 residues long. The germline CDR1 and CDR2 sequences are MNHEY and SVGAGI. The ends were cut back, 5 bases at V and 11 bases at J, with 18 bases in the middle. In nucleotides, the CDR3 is TGTGCCAGCAGTCAAGGGACACCGAGGGAGCAGTACTTC. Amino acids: CASSQGTPREQYF.

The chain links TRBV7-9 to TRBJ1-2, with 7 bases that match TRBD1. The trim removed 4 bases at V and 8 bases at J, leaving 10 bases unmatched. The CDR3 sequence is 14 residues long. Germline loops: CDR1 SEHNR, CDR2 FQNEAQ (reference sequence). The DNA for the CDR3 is TGTGCCAGCAGCTCCTCCCGACAGGGTGAAGGCTACACCTTC. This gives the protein CASSSSRQGEGYTF.

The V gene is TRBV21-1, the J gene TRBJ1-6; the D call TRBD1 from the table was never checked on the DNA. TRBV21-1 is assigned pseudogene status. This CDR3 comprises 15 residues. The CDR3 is CASSKPSGQPNPLHF. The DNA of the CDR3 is TGTGCCAGCAGCAAACCTTCGGGACAGCCTAACCCCCTCCACTTT.

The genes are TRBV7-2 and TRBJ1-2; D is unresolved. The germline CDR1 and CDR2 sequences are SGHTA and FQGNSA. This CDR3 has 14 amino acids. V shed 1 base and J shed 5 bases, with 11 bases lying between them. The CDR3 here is CASSLDISFYGYTF. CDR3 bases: TGTGCCAGCAGCTTAGACATATCCTTTTATGGCTACACCTTC. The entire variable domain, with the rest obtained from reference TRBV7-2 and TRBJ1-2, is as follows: GAGVSQSPSNKVTEKGKDVELRCDPISGHTALYWYRQSLGQGLEFLIYFQGNSAPDKSGLPSDRFSAERTGGSVSTLTIQRTQQEDSAVYLCASSLDISFYGYTFGSGTRLTVV.

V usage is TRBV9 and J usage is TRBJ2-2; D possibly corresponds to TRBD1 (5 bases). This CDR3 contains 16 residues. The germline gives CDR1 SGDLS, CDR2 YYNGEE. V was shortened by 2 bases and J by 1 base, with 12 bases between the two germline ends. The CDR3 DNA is TGTGCCAGCAGCGTTACACAGGCTGTGAACACCGGGGAGCTGTTTTTT. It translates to CASSVTQAVNTGELFF.

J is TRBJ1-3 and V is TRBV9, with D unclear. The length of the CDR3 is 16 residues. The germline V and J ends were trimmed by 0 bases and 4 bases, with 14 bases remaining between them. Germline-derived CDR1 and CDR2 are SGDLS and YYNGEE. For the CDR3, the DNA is TGTGCCAGCAGCGTAGAGCCAGGATCCTTGGGAAACACCATATATTTT. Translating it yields CASSVEPGSLGNTIYF.

CDR3 in amino acids: CAWSPVVIRTDTQYF. The CDR3 DNA reads TGTGCCTGGAGCCCAGTTGTGATTCGCACAGATACGCAGTATTTT. The chain carries TRBV30 and TRBJ2-3; D not certain. Trimming left V 3 bases short and J 1 base short, with 14 bases between. In germline, CDR1 is GTSNPN, CDR2 SVGIG (reference sequence). CDR3 length: 15 residues.

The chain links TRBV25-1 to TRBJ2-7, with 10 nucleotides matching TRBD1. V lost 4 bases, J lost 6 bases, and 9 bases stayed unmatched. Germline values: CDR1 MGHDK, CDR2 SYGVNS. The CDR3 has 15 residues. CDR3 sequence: CASSGSRRTGGEQYF. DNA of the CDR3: TGTGCCAGCAGTGGATCCCGTAGGACAGGGGGCGAGCAGTACTTC.

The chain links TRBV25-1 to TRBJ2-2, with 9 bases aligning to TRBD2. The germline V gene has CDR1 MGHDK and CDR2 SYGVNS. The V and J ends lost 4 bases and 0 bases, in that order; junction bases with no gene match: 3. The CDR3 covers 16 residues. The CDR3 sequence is CASSGIAGANTGELFF. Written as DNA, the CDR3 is TGTGCCAGCAGTGGGATAGCGGGAGCGAACACCGGGGAGCTGTTTTTT.

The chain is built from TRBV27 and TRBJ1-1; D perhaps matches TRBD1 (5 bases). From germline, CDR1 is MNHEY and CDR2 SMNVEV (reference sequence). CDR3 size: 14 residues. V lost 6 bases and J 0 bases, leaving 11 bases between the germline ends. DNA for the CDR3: TGTGCCAGCAGGAAGGACACTGTGAACACTGAAGCTTTCTTT. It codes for CASRKDTVNTEAFF.

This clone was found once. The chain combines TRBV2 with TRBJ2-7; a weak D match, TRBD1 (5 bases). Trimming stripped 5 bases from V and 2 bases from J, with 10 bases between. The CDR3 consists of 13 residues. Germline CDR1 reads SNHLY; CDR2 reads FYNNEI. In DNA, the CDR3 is TGTGCCAGCAGTCGGACACCTCCCTACGAGCAGTACGTC. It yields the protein CASSRTPPYEQYV.

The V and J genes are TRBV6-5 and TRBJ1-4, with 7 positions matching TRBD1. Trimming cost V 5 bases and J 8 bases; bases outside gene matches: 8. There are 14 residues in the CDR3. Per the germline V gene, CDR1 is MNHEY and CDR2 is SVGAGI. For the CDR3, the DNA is TGTGCCAGCAGTCCAGACAGGGTTAAAGAAAAACTGTTTTTT. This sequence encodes CASSPDRVKEKLFF.

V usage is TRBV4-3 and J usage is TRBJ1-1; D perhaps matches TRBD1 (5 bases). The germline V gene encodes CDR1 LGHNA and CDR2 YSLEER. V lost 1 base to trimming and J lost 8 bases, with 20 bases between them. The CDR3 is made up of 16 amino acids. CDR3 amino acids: CASSQGVAGGEWEAFF. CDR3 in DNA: TGCGCCAGCAGCCAAGGTGTGGCGGGGGGGGAGTGGGAAGCTTTCTTT.

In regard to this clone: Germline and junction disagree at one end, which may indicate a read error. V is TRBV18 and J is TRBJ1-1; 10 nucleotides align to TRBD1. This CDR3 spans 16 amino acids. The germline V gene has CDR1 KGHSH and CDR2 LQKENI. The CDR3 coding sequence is TGTGCCAGCTCTGAGGGACAGGGGCGGCCGCACACTGAAGCTCTCTTT. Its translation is CASSEGQGRPHTEALF.

The CDR3 sequence is CASSDGGYEQYV. In DNA, the CDR3 is TGTGCCAGCAGTGACGGCGGCTACGAGCAGTACGTC. This rearrangement joins TRBV6-6 to TRBJ2-7; D remains ambiguous. Germline CDR1 and CDR2: MNHNY and SVGAGI (reference sequence). CDR3 length: 12 residues. V lost 5 bases and J 3 bases, leaving 8 bases between the germline ends.

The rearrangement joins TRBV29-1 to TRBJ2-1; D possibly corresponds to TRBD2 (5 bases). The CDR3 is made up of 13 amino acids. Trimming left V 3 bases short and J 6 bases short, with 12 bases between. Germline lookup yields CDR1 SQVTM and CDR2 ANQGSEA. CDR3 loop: CSVDRGVGNEQFF. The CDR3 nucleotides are TGCAGCGTTGATCGGGGTGTAGGCAATGAGCAGTTCTTC.

The CDR3 is CASSVTSGGIDEQFF. The CDR3 region has the DNA TGTGCCAGCAGTGTGACTAGCGGGGGGATCGATGAGCAGTTCTTC. V and J are TRBV2 and TRBJ2-1, with TRBD2 matching 13 bases. The V gene's germline CDR1 is SNHLY and CDR2 FYNNEI. The CDR3 is 15 amino acids. J was trimmed by 8 bases and V by 4 bases; bases with no gene match: 5.

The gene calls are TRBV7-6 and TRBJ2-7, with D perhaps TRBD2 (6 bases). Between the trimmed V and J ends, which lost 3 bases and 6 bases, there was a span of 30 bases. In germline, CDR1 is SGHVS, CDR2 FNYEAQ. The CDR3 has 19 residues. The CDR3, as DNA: TGTGCCAGCAGCTTCGGGAGTCGACAGATGGGTTTAGAGAAAGGCGAGCAGTACGTC. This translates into CASSFGSRQMGLEKGEQYV.

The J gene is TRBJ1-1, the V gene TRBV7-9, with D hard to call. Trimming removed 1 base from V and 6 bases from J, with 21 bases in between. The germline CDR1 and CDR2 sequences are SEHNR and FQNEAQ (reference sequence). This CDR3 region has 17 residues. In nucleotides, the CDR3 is TGTGCCAGCAGCTTAGACCCGGCCTGGACTGACGGTTCTGAAGCTTTCTTT. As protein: CASSLDPAWTDGSEAFF.

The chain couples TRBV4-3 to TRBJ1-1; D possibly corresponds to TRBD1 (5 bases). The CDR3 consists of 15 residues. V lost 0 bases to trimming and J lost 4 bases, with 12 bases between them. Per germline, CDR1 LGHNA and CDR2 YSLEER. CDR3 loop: CASSQDSRGGTEAFF. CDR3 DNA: TGCGCCAGCAGCCAAGATTCTCGGGGGGGCACTGAAGCTTTCTTT.

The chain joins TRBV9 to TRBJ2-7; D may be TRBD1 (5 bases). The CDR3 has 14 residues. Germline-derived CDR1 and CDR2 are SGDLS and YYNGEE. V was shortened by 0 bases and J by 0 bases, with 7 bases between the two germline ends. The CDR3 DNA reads TGTGCCAGCAGCGTAGGACAGAGCTCCTACGAGCAGTACTTC. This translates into CASSVGQSSYEQYF. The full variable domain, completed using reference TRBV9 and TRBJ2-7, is DSGVTQTPKHLITATGQRVTLRCSPRSGDLSVYWYQQSLDQGLQFLIQYYNGEERAKGNILERFSAQQFPDLHSELNLSSLELGDSALYFCASSVGQSSYEQYFGPGTRLTVT.

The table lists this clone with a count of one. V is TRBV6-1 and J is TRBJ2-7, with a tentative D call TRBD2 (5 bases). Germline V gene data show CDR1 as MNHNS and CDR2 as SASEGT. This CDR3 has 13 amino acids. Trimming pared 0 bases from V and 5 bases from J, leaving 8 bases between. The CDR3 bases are TGTGCCAGCAGTGAAGCCAGGAGGAACGAGCAGTACGTC. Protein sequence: CASSEARRNEQYV.